This T cell receptor beta chain was profiled in a study of cytomegalovirus exposure and HLA in healthy donors. In the study overall: According to later analysis, the same platform produced the 130 or so validation and several hundred first-cohort repertoires.

The protocol was immunoSEQ multiplex PCR, while the TCRdb copy is restricted to in-frame clones and leaves out a portion. This sample has 150,000 to 200,000 clones, with approximately 86% found just once. The study's findings and limits: That first-cohort TCR clusters tended to co-occur in the roughly 130 validation repertoires was found in a later analysis. It was 150 to 200 TCR beta chains that were listed as cytomegalovirus-associated.

Turning to this clone: Its antigen is unidentified.

The V gene end was trimmed by 1 base and the J gene end by 4 bases; junction bases not matched to a gene: 3. This CDR3 is built from 15 residues. CDR1 and CDR2 (germline): SGHNT, YYREEE (reference sequence). This clonotype was sampled from a man between 25 and 39 years old in good health and CMV-seropositive. Sequencing input: PBMCs. This chain uses TRBV5-4 with TRBJ2-2, with 8 bases lining up with TRBD2. The CDR3 DNA reads TGTGCCAGCAGCTTGCTAGCGGGTAGCACCGGGGAGCTGTTTTTT. This codes for CASSLLAGSTGELFF.